This entry concerns a single T cell receptor beta chain. Its antigen is as yet unknown. The same CDR3 is also encoded by other DNA sequences in this sample. Nashville, Tennessee was home to all donors, each a Caucasian adult. This sample stems from a study of shared clonotypes between healthy human individuals. Study as a whole: The study used three CD4 naive, three CD4 memory, two CD8 naive and one CD8 memory plate per donor.

Sequencing used immunoSEQ multiplex PCR; TCRdb keeps in-frame clones, though not all of them. The table shows 2 million to 2.5 million clones, with under 95% occurring only once. V gave up 0 bases and J gave up 0 bases, with 5 bases separating them. Per germline, CDR1 SGHRS and CDR2 YFSETQ. The CDR3 extends over 14 amino acids. General observations from the study: Naive subsets generally exceeded memory subsets in estimated richness. Only blood underwent sampling, and tissue repertoires likely differ.

The sample consisted of naive CD4+ T cells from PBMCs. The subset is: CD45RA+ positively selected. This TCR was sampled from a young man in good health. Some clones in this sample may be carry-over from other donors' samples. The chain is built from TRBV5-1 and TRBJ2-3, with D hard to call. The CDR3 loop is CASSLVPSTDTQYF. DNA of the CDR3: TGCGCCAGCAGCTTGGTACCTAGCACAGATACGCAGTATTTT.